This is a list of T cell receptor beta chains from one sample in a study of T cell changes during pregnancy in multiple sclerosis. The repertoire was sequenced with immunoSEQ multiplex PCR; TCRdb's copy has only in-frame clones and lacks some. The table records tens of thousands of clones, about nine tenths of them present only once. This sample comprised CD4+ T cells from peripheral blood mononuclear cells, obtained in the first trimester of pregnancy. Receptors were obtained from a female donor in good health, enrolled as a control in a pregnancy study. Both conserved end residues are trimmed from each CDR3.

J gene	V gene	CDR3 protein
TRBJ1-6	TRBV14	ASSRPTGPLH
TRBJ1-1	TRBV29-1	SVRRGQGATRTEAF
TRBJ2-3	TRBV20-1	SARNTY
TRBJ2-3	TRBV19	ASSLRVPTDTQY
TRBJ2-5	TRBV11-2	ASSHGASGAQETQY
TRBJ2-5	TRBV4-3	ASSQTDRVEETQY
TRBJ1-1	TRBV4-3	ASSQAFQGGTEAF
TRBJ2-5	TRBV2	ASRETGTPGETQY
TRBJ1-1	TRBV2	ASRPGWVNTEAF
TRBJ2-7	TRBV5-1	ASRRTGTTYEQY
TRBJ2-5	TRBV2	ASRASGGDQETQY
TRBJ2-5	TRBV5-1	ASSLVAGGPETQY
TRBJ2-5	TRBV11-3	ASSPTAGTETQY
TRBJ1-2	TRBV28	ASSPTELGYGYT
TRBJ1-2	TRBV28	ASSLLTFRGGAGTGPVGYT
TRBJ1-2	TRBV28	ASRAGRGAYGYT
TRBJ1-1	TRBV2	ASSRQVPNTEAF
TRBJ1-2	TRBV28	ASSSTTGRGYT
TRBJ2-1	TRBV18	ASSPPGTSGGPYNEQF
TRBJ2-5	TRBV5-4	ASSLGWTSGGETQY
TRBJ1-5	TRBV4-2	ASSQDQTGSFYSNQPQH
TRBJ1-5	TRBV4-3	ASSQEPRNQPQH
TRBJ2-6	TRBV7-2	ASSRQSSGANVLT
TRBJ2-5	TRBV11-1	ASSLESGLRETQY
TRBJ1-5	TRBV30	AWSVAGTLDSNQPQH
TRBJ1-1	TRBV10-3	AISARDRSMNTEAF
TRBJ2-7	TRBV5-4	ASRTVDEQY
TRBJ1-1	TRBV7-3	ASSPPGNTEAF
TRBJ1-5	TRBV4-2	ASSQDPTGVQPQH
TRBJ1-2	TRBV25-1	ASSWGGAYGYT
TRBJ2-7	TRBV11-1	ASSFPSTASYEQY
TRBJ1-5	TRBV19	ASSVTGVPGSNQPQH
TRBJ2-7	TRBV12-5	ASGLVQGALYEQY
TRBJ2-2	TRBV7-2	ASTSGKSTGELF
TRBJ2-3	TRBV5-1	ASSLLTGITDTQY
TRBJ1-3	TRBV4-1	ASSLRQEDTIY
TRBJ1-2	TRBV29-1	SVGTGYGYT
TRBJ1-2	TRBV7-8	ASSTDRGGYT
TRBJ2-7	TRBV7-9	ASRLAGTDSYEQY
-	TRBV4-2	ASSSPTGTGAYEQY
TRBJ2-7	TRBV6-5	ASTSGGYYEQY
TRBJ1-6	TRBV19	ASSISGTGGSDSPLH